This T cell receptor beta chain was recovered during a study of Ad26.COV2.S vaccination and SARS-CoV-2 variants. Study details: Donor was in the COV1001 Ad26.COV2.S trial arm.

Generated by immunoSEQ multiplex PCR, the TCRdb table keeps only in-frame clones and is missing some. This table has 250,000 to 300,000 clones, around 87% appearing once. CDR3 length equals 13 residues. V lost 0 bases to trimming and J lost 5 bases, with 9 bases between them. Germline V gives CDR1 SGHNT, CDR2 YYREEE (reference sequence). Noted treatment: some 19 received Ad26.COV2.S at low or high dose, single or two shots; about 5 received placebo; per-sample allocation not given. After the first vaccine or placebo injection, samples were drawn on day 63. V gene TRBV5-4 combines with J gene TRBJ2-7, with D perhaps TRBD1 (5 bases). The sequencing here drew on peripheral blood, taken in a trial of Ad26.COV2.S vaccine versus placebo. This sequence originates from a person between 18 and 65 years old who received the Ad26.COV2.S COVID-19 vaccine or a placebo. The CDR3 sequence is CASSLGQGNEQYF. CDR3 nucleotide sequence: TGTGCCAGCAGCTTGGGGCAGGGTAACGAGCAGTACTTC.